Below are 19 T cell receptor beta chains sequenced from a single sample in a study of T cell repertoires in cytomegalovirus infection. MiXCR, applied by TCRdb to the reads, yields one record per CDR3 protein. This sample has roughly 630,000 distinct CDR3 sequences, with roughly a quarter found just once. The sample taken for sequencing was CD8+ T cells from PBMCs. The receptors stem from a human donor in good health (CMV status not recorded). Some clones in this sample may be carry-over from other donors' samples.

This clonotype occurred many times. The chain links TRBV4-3 to TRBJ2-1, with TRBD2 matching 8 bases. V lost 0 bases to trimming and J lost 5 bases; unmatched junction nucleotides: 6. The CDR3 extends over 16 amino acids. Germline CDR1 LGHNA, CDR2 YSLEER. The DNA of the CDR3 is TGCGCCAGCAGCCAAGATGGGGGACTAGTTAACAATGAGCAGTTCTTC. Its protein product is CASSQDGGLVNNEQFF.

The chain is built from TRBV19 and TRBJ1-2; D remains ambiguous. CDR3 length: 17 residues. Germline V gene data show CDR1 as LNHDA and CDR2 as SQIVND (reference sequence). V dropped 3 bases and J dropped 4 bases, with 21 bases sitting between them. CDR3 loop: CASSIGLVYRDVYGYTF. The CDR3 nucleotides are TGTGCCAGTAGTATTGGTCTAGTCTACCGGGATGTCTATGGCTACACCTTC.

This clonotype was recorded at least ten times. J is TRBJ2-6 and V is TRBV7-2; D gene unclear. CDR3 length: 14 residues. V lost 4 bases and J 2 bases, leaving 6 bases between the germline ends. Per germline, CDR1 SGHTA and CDR2 FQGNSA. In nucleotides, the CDR3 is TGTGCCAGCAGCTGGGCAACTGGGGCCAACGTCCTGACTTTC. Translation: CASSWATGANVLTF. The whole variable domain, remainder taken from reference TRBV7-2 and TRBJ2-6, is GAGVSQSPSNKVTEKGKDVELRCDPISGHTALYWYRQSLGQGLEFLIYFQGNSAPDKSGLPSDRFSAERTGGSVSTLTIQRTQQEDSAVYLCASSWATGANVLTFGAGSRLTVL.

This clonotype came up a few times. This sequence joins TRBV6-5 and TRBJ1-5; D remains unclear. There are 14 residues in the CDR3. Trimming cost V 0 bases and J 4 bases, with 7 bases left between them. Germline assignment: CDR1 MNHEY and CDR2 SVGAGI. The CDR3 nucleotides are TGTGCCAGCAGTTACTCGCCCTCTAATCAGCCCCAGCATTTT. Translating gives CASSYSPSNQPQHF.

This clonotype was seen at least ten times. The chain has TRBV25-1 and TRBJ2-2; unclear D gene. With 2 bases removed from V and 2 bases from J, the gap between germline ends came to 3 bases. The length of the CDR3 is 13 residues. From germline, CDR1 is MGHDK and CDR2 SYGVNS. The CDR3 sequence: CASSEANTGELFF. The CDR3 DNA reads TGTGCCAGCAGTGAAGCAAACACCGGGGAGCTGTTTTTT.

Points on this clonotype: This may be a read error, as it is one base from a much larger clone. V and J are TRBV9 and TRBJ2-1; 8 nucleotides match TRBD1. The length of the CDR3 is 16 residues. CDR1 is SGDLS, CDR2 YYNGEE, per germline. V dropped 2 bases and J dropped 3; count of bases not matched to a gene: 7. CDR3 sequence reads: CASSVYKGQDYNEQFF. Written as DNA, the CDR3 is TGTGCCAGCAGCGTTTACAAGGGACAGGACTACAATGAGCAGTTCTTC. The full variable domain, completed using reference TRBV9 and TRBJ2-1, is DSGVTQTPKHLITATGQRVTLRCSPRSGDLSVYWYQQSLDQGLQFLIQYYNGEERAKGNILERFSAQQFPDLHSELNLSSLELGDSALYFCASSVYKGQDYNEQFFGPGTRLTVL.

A few counts support this clonotype. The rearrangement links TRBV7-3 to TRBJ2-1; TRBD2 matches 9 bases. The CDR3 is 19 residues long. CDR1 and CDR2 (germline): SGHTA, FQGTGA. Germline trimming cut 1 base from V and 4 bases from J; bases unmatched to any gene: 14. The chain's CDR3 is CASSLRVRGGGVDYNEQFF. In DNA form, the CDR3 reads TGTGCCAGCAGCTTAAGGGTGAGGGGCGGGGGGGTCGATTACAATGAGCAGTTCTTC.

This clonotype was recorded a few times. The J gene is TRBJ2-1, the V gene TRBV7-2; 9 bases are shared with TRBD2. The V and J ends lost 2 bases and 8 bases, in that order; junction bases with no gene match: 7. This CDR3 spans 15 amino acids. Germline assignment: CDR1 SGHTA and CDR2 FQGNSA. CDR3 loop: CASSLSGGLFDEQFF. CDR3 DNA sequence: TGTGCCAGCAGCTTAAGCGGGGGGTTGTTTGATGAGCAGTTCTTC.

The chain joins TRBV7-9 to TRBJ2-5, with 11 bases matching TRBD1. With V trimmed by 0 bases and J by 5 bases, 5 bases remained unmatched. CDR3 length equals 16 residues. Germline CDR1 and CDR2: SEHNR and FQNEAQ (reference sequence). The CDR3 sequence is CASSLAADRGHETQYF. The CDR3 bases are TGTGCCAGCAGCTTAGCAGCGGACAGGGGGCATGAGACCCAGTACTTC. Combining the CDR3 with reference TRBV7-9 and TRBJ2-5 gives the whole variable domain DTGVSQNPRHKITKRGQNVTFRCDPISEHNRLYWYRQTLGQGPEFLTYFQNEAQLEKSRLLSDRFSAERPKGSFSTLEIQRTEQGDSAMYLCASSLAADRGHETQYFGPGTRLLVL.

CDR3 DNA sequence: TGCAGCGTTGAAGGGGTCGCTGGGGCCAACGTCCTGACTTTC. This gives the protein CSVEGVAGANVLTF. The chain employs TRBV29-1 and TRBJ2-6, with D unresolved. CDR1 and CDR2 from the germline V gene are SQVTM and ANQGSEA. Trimming left V 1 base short and J 2 bases short, with 6 bases between. The CDR3 covers 14 residues.

The chain is built from TRBV6-6 and TRBJ2-7; TRBD1 aligns across 8 bases. V dropped 5 bases and J dropped 5; count of bases not matched to a gene: 5. The length of the CDR3 is 13 residues. Germline lookup yields CDR1 MNHNY and CDR2 SVGAGI (reference sequence). The CDR3 sequence is CASSRTGRDEQYV. DNA for the CDR3: TGTGCCAGCAGTCGGACAGGGCGCGACGAGCAGTACGTC.

This sequence joins TRBV24-1 and TRBJ2-7; D is perhaps TRBD1 (6 bases). V dropped 7 bases and J dropped 5 bases, with 11 bases sitting between them. The CDR3 has 12 amino acids. CDR1 is KGHDR, CDR2 SFDVKD, per germline. The CDR3 is CATRRYRDEQYV. The DNA of the CDR3 is TGTGCCACCAGGCGATACAGGGACGAGCAGTACGTC.

CDR3 nucleotide sequence: TGCAGTGCTAAAAGGACGGGAACTAATGAAAAACTGTTTTTT. Its protein product is CSAKRTGTNEKLFF. This rearrangement joins TRBV20-1 to TRBJ1-4; no firm D call. The ends were cut back, 4 bases at V and 1 base at J, with 10 bases in the middle. Germline values: CDR1 DFQATT, CDR2 SNEGSKA (reference sequence). This CDR3 is built from 14 residues.

CDR3 sequence: CAISGFAGAFTGELFF. The CDR3 nucleotides read TGTGCCATCAGTGGTTTTGCGGGGGCCTTCACCGGGGAGCTGTTTTTT. The chain recombines TRBV10-3 with TRBJ2-2, with D possibly being TRBD2 (7 bases). Germline CDR1 ENHRY, CDR2 SYGVKD. The CDR3 is made up of 16 amino acids. Trimming took 4 bases from V and 4 from J, leaving 16 bases between them.

The rearrangement uses TRBV29-1 and TRBJ2-3; 10 bases fit TRBD2. Trimming cost V 3 bases and J 2 bases; bases outside gene matches: 11. This CDR3 region has 17 residues. Germline V gene lookup returns CDR1 SQVTM and CDR2 ANQGSEA. CDR3 loop: CSVEGISGGPYTDTQYF. The CDR3 DNA reads TGCAGCGTTGAGGGCATTAGCGGGGGGCCCTACACAGATACGCAGTATTTT.

The chain combines TRBV29-1 with TRBJ1-2, with D hard to call. The germline V and J ends were trimmed by 2 bases and 6 bases, with 7 bases remaining between them. The CDR3 sequence is 11 residues long. CDR1 SQVTM and CDR2 ANQGSEA come from the germline V gene. CDR3 residues: CSVERRDGYTF. The CDR3 nucleotides are TGCAGCGTTGAAAGGAGAGATGGCTACACCTTC.

This clonotype was seen only a few times. The chain has TRBV28 and TRBJ2-7; no definite D call. The CDR3 covers 15 residues. Germline V gives CDR1 MDHEN, CDR2 SYDVKM. The V end was cut by 3 bases, the J end by 4 bases, with 16 bases between. CDR3 region: CASSFSRSGWYEQYV. In nucleotides, the CDR3 is TGTGCCAGCAGTTTCTCAAGGTCAGGATGGTACGAGCAGTACGTC.

This clonotype was seen at least ten times. The V and J genes are TRBV7-2 and TRBJ2-5, with 11 bases matching TRBD1. V shed 4 bases and J 3 bases; nucleotides not matched to a gene: 10. The length of the CDR3 is 17 residues. From germline, CDR1 is SGHTA and CDR2 FQGNSA. The CDR3 protein is CASSSLDRGPPEETQYF. The DNA of the CDR3 is TGTGCCAGCAGCTCCCTGGACAGGGGGCCCCCGGAAGAGACCCAGTACTTC.

The rearrangement joins TRBV29-1 to TRBJ1-1; 7 bases map to TRBD1. This CDR3 region has 14 residues. The ends lost 7 bases at V and 2 bases at J; junction bases unmatched: 10. Per the germline V gene, CDR1 is SQVTM and CDR2 is ANQGSEA. The CDR3 sequence is CSASLTGANTEAFF. Written as DNA, the CDR3 is TGCAGCGCTTCCCTTACAGGGGCCAACACTGAAGCTTTCTTT.